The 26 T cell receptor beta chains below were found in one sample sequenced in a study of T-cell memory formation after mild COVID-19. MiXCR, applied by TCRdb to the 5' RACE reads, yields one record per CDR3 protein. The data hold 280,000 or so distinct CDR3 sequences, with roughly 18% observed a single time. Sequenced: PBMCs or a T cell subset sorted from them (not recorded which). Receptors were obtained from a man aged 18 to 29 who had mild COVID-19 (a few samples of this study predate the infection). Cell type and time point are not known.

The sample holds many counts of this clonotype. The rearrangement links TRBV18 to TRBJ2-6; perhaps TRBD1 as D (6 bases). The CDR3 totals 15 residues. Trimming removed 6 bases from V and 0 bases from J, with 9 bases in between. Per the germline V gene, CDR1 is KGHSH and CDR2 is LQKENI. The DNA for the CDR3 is TGTGCCAGCTCCGGACAGATCTCTGGGGCCAACGTCCTGACTTTC. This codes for CASSGQISGANVLTF.

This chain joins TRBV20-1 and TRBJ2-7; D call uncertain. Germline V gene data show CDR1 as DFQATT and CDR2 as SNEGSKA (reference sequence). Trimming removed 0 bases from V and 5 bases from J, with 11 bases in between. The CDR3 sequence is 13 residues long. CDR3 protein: CSARDGVSHEQYF. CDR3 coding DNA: TGCAGTGCTAGAGATGGAGTTAGCCACGAGCAGTACTTC.

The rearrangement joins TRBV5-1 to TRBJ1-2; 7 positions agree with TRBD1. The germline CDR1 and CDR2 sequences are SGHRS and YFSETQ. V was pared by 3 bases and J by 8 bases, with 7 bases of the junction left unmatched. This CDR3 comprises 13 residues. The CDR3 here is CASSSLQGGGYTF. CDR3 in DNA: TGCGCCAGCAGCTCCTTGCAGGGGGGCGGCTACACCTTC.

The CDR3 DNA is TGTGCCAGCAGTCAATCAGTGGGCTACGAGCAGTACGTC. Translating it yields CASSQSVGYEQYV. The chain uses TRBV28 and TRBJ2-7; no reliable D call. The CDR3 spans 13 residues. Trimming took off 5 bases at V and 3 bases at J, with 11 bases between the two ends. CDR1 and CDR2 from the germline V gene are MDHEN and SYDVKM.

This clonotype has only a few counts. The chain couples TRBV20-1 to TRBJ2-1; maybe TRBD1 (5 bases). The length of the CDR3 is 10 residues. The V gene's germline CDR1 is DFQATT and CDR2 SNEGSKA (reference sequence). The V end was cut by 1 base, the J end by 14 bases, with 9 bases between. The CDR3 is CSARGRVEFF. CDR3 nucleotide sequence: TGCAGTGCTAGAGGCAGGGTGGAGTTCTTC.

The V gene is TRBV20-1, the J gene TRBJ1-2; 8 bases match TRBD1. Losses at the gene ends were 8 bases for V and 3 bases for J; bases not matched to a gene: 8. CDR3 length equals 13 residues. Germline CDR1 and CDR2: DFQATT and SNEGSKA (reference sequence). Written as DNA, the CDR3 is TGCAGTTCTGTCGGACAGGGTTACTATGGCTACACCTTC. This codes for CSSVGQGYYGYTF.

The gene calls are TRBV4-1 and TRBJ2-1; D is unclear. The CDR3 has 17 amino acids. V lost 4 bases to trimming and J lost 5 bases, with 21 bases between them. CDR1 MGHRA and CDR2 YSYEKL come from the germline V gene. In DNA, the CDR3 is TGCGCCAGCAGCCGATTCCGGGTCCAGAACACCCACAATGAGCAGTTCTTC. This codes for CASSRFRVQNTHNEQFF.

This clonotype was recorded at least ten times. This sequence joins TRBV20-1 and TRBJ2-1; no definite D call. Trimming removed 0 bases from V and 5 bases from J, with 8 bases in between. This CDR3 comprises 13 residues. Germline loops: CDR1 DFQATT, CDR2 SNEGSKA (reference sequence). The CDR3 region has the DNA TGCAGTGCTAGAGATCTCGACAACAATGAGCAGTTCTTC. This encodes CSARDLDNNEQFF.

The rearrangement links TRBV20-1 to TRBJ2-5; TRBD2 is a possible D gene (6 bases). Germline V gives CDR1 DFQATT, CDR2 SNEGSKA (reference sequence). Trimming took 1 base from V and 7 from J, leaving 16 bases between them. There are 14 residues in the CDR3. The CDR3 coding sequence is TGCAGTGCTAGAGGAGTGGGGCAAGCGGGGACCCAGTACTTC. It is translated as CSARGVGQAGTQYF.

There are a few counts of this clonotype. In nucleotides, the CDR3 is TGTGCCACCAGTGATTCGGACAGGGGAGCGTATGAGCAGTTCTTC. Translation: CATSDSDRGAYEQFF. This chain connects TRBV24-1 to TRBJ2-1; 9 positions match TRBD1. Looked up from germline, CDR1 is KGHDR and CDR2 is SFDVKD. Unmatched junction bases numbered 6, after V lost 2 bases and J lost 8 bases. CDR3 length: 15 amino acids.

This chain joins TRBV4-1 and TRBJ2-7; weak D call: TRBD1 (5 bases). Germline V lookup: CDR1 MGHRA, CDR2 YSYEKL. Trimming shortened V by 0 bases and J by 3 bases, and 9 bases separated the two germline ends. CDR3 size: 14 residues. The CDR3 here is CASSQERTNYEQYV. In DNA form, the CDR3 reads TGCGCCAGCAGCCAAGAAAGGACAAACTACGAGCAGTACGTC.

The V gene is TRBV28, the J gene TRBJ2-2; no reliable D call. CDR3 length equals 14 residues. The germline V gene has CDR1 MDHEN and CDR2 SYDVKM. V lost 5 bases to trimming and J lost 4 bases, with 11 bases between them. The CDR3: CASSPAGPTGELFF. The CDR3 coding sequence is TGTGCCAGCAGTCCCGCCGGGCCCACCGGGGAGCTGTTTTTT.

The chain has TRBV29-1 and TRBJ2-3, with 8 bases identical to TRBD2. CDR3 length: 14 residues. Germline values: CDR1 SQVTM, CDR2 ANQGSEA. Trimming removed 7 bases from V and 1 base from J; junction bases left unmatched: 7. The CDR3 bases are TGCAGCGGGGATGGAGCGGGGGGCACAGATACGCAGTATTTT. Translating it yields CSGDGAGGTDTQYF.

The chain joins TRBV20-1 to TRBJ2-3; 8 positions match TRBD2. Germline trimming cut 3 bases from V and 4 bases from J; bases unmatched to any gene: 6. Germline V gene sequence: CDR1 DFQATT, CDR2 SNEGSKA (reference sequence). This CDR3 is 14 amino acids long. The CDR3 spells CSARGSSGADTQYF. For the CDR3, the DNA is TGCAGTGCTAGGGGCAGTAGCGGGGCAGATACGCAGTATTTT.

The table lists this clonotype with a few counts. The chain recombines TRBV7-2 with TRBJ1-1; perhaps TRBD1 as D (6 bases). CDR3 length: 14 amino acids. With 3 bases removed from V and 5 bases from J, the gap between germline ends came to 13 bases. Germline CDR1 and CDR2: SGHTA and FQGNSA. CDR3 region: CASSFQGRDTEAFF. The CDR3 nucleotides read TGTGCCAGCAGCTTCCAGGGGCGCGATACTGAAGCTTTCTTT.

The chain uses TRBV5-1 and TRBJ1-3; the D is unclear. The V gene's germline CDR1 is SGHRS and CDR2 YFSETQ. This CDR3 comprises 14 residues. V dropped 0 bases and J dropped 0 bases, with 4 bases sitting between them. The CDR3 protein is CASSLDTSGNTIYF. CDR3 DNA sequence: TGCGCCAGCAGCTTGGACACCTCTGGAAACACCATATATTTT.

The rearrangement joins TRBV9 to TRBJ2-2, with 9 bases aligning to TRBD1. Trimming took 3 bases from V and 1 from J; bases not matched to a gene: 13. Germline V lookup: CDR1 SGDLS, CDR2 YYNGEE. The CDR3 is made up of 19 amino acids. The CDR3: CASSDQLGTGQRNTGELFF. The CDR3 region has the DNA TGTGCCAGCAGCGACCAACTCGGGACAGGGCAGAGGAACACCGGGGAGCTGTTTTTT.

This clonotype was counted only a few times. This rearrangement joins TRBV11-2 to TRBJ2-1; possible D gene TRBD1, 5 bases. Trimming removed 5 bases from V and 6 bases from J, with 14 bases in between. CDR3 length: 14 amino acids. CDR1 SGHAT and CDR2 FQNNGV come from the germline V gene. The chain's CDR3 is CASSPRRQSNEQFF. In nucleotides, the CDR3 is TGTGCCAGCAGCCCTCGTCGACAGAGCAATGAGCAGTTCTTC. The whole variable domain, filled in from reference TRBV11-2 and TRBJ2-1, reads EAGVAQSPRYKIIEKRQSVAFWCNPISGHATLYWYQQILGQGPKLLIQFQNNGVVDDSQLPKDRFSAERLKGVDSTLKIQPAKLEDSAVYLCASSPRRQSNEQFFGPGTRLTVL.

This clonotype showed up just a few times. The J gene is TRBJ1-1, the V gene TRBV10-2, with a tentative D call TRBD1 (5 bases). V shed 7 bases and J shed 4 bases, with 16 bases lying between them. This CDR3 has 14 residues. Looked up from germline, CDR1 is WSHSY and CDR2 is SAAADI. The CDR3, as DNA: TGCGCCAGCATCCACGAGGGGCCGGGCACTGAAGCTTTCTTT. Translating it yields CASIHEGPGTEAFF.

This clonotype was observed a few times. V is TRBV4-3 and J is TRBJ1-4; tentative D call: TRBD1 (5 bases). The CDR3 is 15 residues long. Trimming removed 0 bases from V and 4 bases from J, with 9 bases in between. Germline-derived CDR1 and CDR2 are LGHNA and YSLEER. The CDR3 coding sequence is TGCGCCAGCAGCCAAGATGGCGGGGGTAATGAAAAACTGTTTTTT. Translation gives CASSQDGGGNEKLFF.

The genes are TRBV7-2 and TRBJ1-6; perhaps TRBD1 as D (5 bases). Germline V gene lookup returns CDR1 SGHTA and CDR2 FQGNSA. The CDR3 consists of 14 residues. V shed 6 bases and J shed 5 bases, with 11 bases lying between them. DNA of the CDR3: TGTGCCAGCAGGGGGACGGGGAATAATTCACCCCTCCACTTT. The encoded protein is CASRGTGNNSPLHF.

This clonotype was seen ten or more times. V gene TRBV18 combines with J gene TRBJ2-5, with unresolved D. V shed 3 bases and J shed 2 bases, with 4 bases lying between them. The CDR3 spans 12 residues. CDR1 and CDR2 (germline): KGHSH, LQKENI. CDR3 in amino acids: CASSPTQETQYF. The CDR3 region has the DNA TGTGCCAGCTCACCTACTCAAGAGACCCAGTACTTC.

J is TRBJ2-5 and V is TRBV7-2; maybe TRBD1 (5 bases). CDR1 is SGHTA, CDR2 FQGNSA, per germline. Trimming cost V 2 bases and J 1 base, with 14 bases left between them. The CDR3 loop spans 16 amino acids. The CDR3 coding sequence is TGTGCCAGCAGCTTATCGTTGGGGCAGGGCCAAGAGACCCAGTACTTC. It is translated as CASSLSLGQGQETQYF.

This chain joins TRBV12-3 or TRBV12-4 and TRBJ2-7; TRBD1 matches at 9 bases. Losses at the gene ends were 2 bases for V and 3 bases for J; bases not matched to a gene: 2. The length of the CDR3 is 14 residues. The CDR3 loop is CASSLWDRVYEQYF. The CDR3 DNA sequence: TGTGCCAGCAGTTTATGGGACAGGGTCTACGAGCAGTACTTC.

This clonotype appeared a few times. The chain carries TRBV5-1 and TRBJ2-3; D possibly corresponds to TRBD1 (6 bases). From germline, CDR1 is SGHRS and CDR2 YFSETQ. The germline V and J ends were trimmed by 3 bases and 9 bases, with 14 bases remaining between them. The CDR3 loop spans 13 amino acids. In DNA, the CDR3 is TGCGCCAGCAGCTCGAGGACAGACCCGACGCAGTATTTT. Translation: CASSSRTDPTQYF. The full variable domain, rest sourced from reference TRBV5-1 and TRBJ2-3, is KAGVTQTPRYLIKTRGQQVTLSCSPISGHRSVSWYQQTPGQGLQFLFEYFSETQRNKGNFPGRFSGRQFSNSRSEMNVSTLELGDSALYLCASSSRTDPTQYFGPGTRLTVL.

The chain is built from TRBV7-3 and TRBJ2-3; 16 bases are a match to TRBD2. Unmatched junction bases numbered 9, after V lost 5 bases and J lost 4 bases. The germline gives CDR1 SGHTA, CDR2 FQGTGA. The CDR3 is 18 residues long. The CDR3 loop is CASSVTGLAGGLADTQYF. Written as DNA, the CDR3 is TGTGCCAGCAGCGTCACGGGACTAGCGGGGGGGCTCGCAGATACGCAGTATTTT. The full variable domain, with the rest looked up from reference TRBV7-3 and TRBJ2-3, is GAGVSQTPSNKVTEKGKYVELRCDPISGHTALYWYRQSLGQGPEFLIYFQGTGAADDSGLPNDRFFAVRPEGSVSTLKIQRTERGDSAVYLCASSVTGLAGGLADTQYFGPGTRLTVL.